Only one count was recorded for the clone carrying this TCR beta chain. The target antigen is unknown. The source of the sample is a study of T cell responses to AZD1222 COVID-19 vaccine. Findings and caveats of the study: Just a handful of AZD1222 recipients tested seropositive at baseline.

This table comes from immunoSEQ multiplex PCR, and its TCRdb copy is limited to in-frame clones, with some not included. Of some 130,000 clones listed, 88% are singletons. The CDR3 has 16 amino acids. The germline gives CDR1 SGHTA, CDR2 FQGTGA. Deletions cut 5 bases from V and 3 bases from J, with 16 bases between. The origin of this receptor is an adult in good health. The chain is built from TRBV7-3 and TRBJ1-4; D may be TRBD1 (6 bases). The sequenced sample was peripheral blood, obtained on day 0 of AZD1222 vaccination. As DNA, the CDR3 is TGTGCCAGCAGCCAACAGGGTAGAGCTTCTAATGAAAAACTGTTTTTT. It codes for CASSQQGRASNEKLFF.